A single sample is the source of the 30 T cell receptor beta chains below, sequenced in a study of CD8+ T cells in alopecia areata. RNA was isolated and reverse transcribed to cDNA, the sequencing template. Here immunoSEQ multiplex PCR was the method, and the copy in TCRdb shows in-frame clones only, minus some. This repertoire shows over 70,000 clones, approximately 66% found once; its top ten account for about a quarter. The treatment denotes: oral pan-JAK inhibitor, 5-10 mg twice daily. This specimen was CD8+ T cells sorted from blood, taken at week 24, from a patient treated with tofacitinib. These receptors all stem from a human donor with alopecia areata.

The chain carries TRBV9 and TRBJ1-5; D call uncertain. CDR1 SGDLS and CDR2 YYNGEE come from the germline V gene. CDR3 size: 14 residues. V was cut by 0 bases and J by 4 bases, with 8 bases left in between. CDR3 in amino acids: CASSVGAGNQPQHF. Here the CDR3 DNA reads TGTGCCAGCAGCGTAGGGGCAGGTAATCAGCCCCAGCATTTT. Based on the CDR3 plus reference TRBV9 and TRBJ1-5, the full variable domain is DSGVTQTPKHLITATGQRVTLRCSPRSGDLSVYWYQQSLDQGLQFLIQYYNGEERAKGNILERFSAQQFPDLHSELNLSSLELGDSALYFCASSVGAGNQPQHFGDGTRLSIL.

This sequence joins TRBV27 and TRBJ1-2; 7 positions agree with TRBD1. The CDR3 has 15 amino acids. CDR1 and CDR2 (germline): MNHEY, SMNVEV (reference sequence). V shed 5 bases and J 3 bases; nucleotides not matched to a gene: 9. CDR3 DNA sequence: TGTGCCAGCAGTCAACAGGGGAGTGGGGACTATGGCTACACCTTC. Translation: CASSQQGSGDYGYTF.

V usage is TRBV7-9 and J usage is TRBJ2-7, with no clear D. The CDR3 runs 13 residues. Germline V CDR1 and CDR2: SEHNR, FQNEAQ (reference sequence). The V gene lost 6 bases and the J gene lost 0 bases, with 9 bases spanning the gap. CDR3 in amino acids: CASSPAGSYEQYF. The CDR3 nucleotides read TGTGCCAGCAGTCCCGCTGGCTCCTACGAGCAGTACTTC.

J is TRBJ2-7 and V is TRBV27; D unresolved. Trimming left V 6 bases short and J 6 bases short, with 15 bases between. Germline CDR1 reads MNHEY; CDR2 reads SMNVEV (reference sequence). The CDR3 totals 13 residues. CDR3 protein: CASSTVGSGEQYF. As DNA, the CDR3 is TGTGCCAGCAGCACAGTGGGGTCCGGCGAGCAGTACTTC.

The chain combines TRBV13 with TRBJ1-4; maybe TRBD1 (6 bases). Trimming stripped 2 bases from V and 3 bases from J, with 16 bases between. Germline CDR1 reads PRHDT; CDR2 reads FYEKMQ (reference sequence). The CDR3 is 17 amino acids. CDR3 nucleotide sequence: TGTGCCAGCAGCTTAACGTCGCGGGGGGCGGCTAATGAAAAACTGTTTTTT. Protein product: CASSLTSRGAANEKLFF. Looking up the rest from reference TRBV13 and TRBJ1-4 gives the full variable domain: AAGVIQSPRHLIKEKRETATLKCYPIPRHDTVYWYQQGPGQDPQFLISFYEKMQSDKGSIPDRFSAQQFSDYHSELNMSSLELGDSALYFCASSLTSRGAANEKLFFGSGTQLSVL.

This clone was seen once. The rearrangement uses TRBV18 and TRBJ1-2; the D is unclear. Germline CDR1 is KGHSH and CDR2 is LQKENI. Trimming took off 0 bases at V and 8 bases at J, with 25 bases between the two ends. The CDR3 runs 18 residues. The DNA for the CDR3 is TGTGCCAGCTCACCACCGACCACGATGGCCACCGTAGATCAGGGCTACACCTTC. The encoded protein is CASSPPTTMATVDQGYTF.

The chain uses TRBV28 and TRBJ2-7, with D perhaps TRBD2 (5 bases). The V end was cut by 5 bases, the J end by 0 bases, with 8 bases between. Germline assignment: CDR1 MDHEN and CDR2 SYDVKM. The CDR3 length is 13 residues. The CDR3 sequence: CASSRRDSYEQYF. The CDR3 DNA reads as TGTGCCAGCAGTCGACGGGACTCCTACGAGCAGTACTTC.

The table lists this clone with a few counts. The chain joins TRBV5-1 to TRBJ1-1, with a weak D call TRBD1 (6 bases). The CDR3 loop spans 14 amino acids. The ends were cut back, 5 bases at V and 0 bases at J, with 11 bases in the middle. CDR1 is SGHRS and CDR2 is YFSETQ in the germline V gene. The CDR3 DNA is TGCGCCAGCAGACACGGACAGATGAACACTGAAGCTTTCTTT. Amino acid sequence: CASRHGQMNTEAFF. Filled out from reference TRBV5-1 and TRBJ1-1, the complete variable domain reads KAGVTQTPRYLIKTRGQQVTLSCSPISGHRSVSWYQQTPGQGLQFLFEYFSETQRNKGNFPGRFSGRQFSNSRSEMNVSTLELGDSALYLCASRHGQMNTEAFFGQGTRLTVV.

This chain links TRBV29-1 with TRBJ2-7; 14 positions agree with TRBD2. Germline V lookup: CDR1 SQVTM, CDR2 ANQGSEA. V shed 6 bases and J 4 bases; nucleotides not matched to a gene: 5. CDR3 length equals 14 residues. The CDR3 loop reads CSVDGTSGSYEQYF. The DNA for the CDR3 is TGCAGCGTAGACGGGACTAGCGGGAGTTACGAGCAGTACTTC.

The V and J genes are TRBV13 and TRBJ2-5; D gene ambiguous. The CDR3 contains 12 residues. Germline loops: CDR1 PRHDT, CDR2 FYEKMQ (reference sequence). V lost 4 bases, J lost 2 bases, and 5 bases lay in between. DNA for the CDR3: TGTGCCAGCAGCTCACCACAAGAGACCCAGTACTTC. Encoded protein: CASSSPQETQYF.

V and J are TRBV28 and TRBJ2-3; 8 nucleotides align to TRBD2. CDR1 is MDHEN and CDR2 is SYDVKM in the germline V gene. With V trimmed by 8 bases and J by 4 bases, 17 bases remained unmatched. The CDR3 sequence is 17 residues long. The DNA of the CDR3 is TGTGCCAGCGGAAACGGGGGGGATATTGTCCCCCCAGATACGCAGTATTTT. This gives the protein CASGNGGDIVPPDTQYF.

The chain carries TRBV4-1 and TRBJ2-2; the D gene is possibly TRBD2 (6 bases). Trimming shortened V by 5 bases and J by 6 bases, and 13 bases separated the two germline ends. Germline assignment: CDR1 MGHRA and CDR2 YSYEKL. The CDR3 is 14 residues long. CDR3 protein: CASSDRLVPGELFF. CDR3 coding DNA: TGCGCCAGCAGCGATCGACTAGTCCCCGGGGAGCTGTTTTTT.

The chain links TRBV4-1 to TRBJ2-3, with 9 bases fitting TRBD2. CDR3 size: 18 residues. From germline, CDR1 is MGHRA and CDR2 YSYEKL. With 4 bases clipped from V and 0 bases from J, the junction kept 11 bases outside the gene matches. The CDR3 coding sequence is TGCGCCAGCAGCCCGTCTGGGACTAGCCATCTTAGCACAGATACGCAGTATTTT. It yields the protein CASSPSGTSHLSTDTQYF.

The V call is TRBV4-1, the J call TRBJ2-5, with TRBD2 matching 11 bases. Germline V gene lookup returns CDR1 MGHRA and CDR2 YSYEKL. The ends lost 1 base at V and 5 bases at J; junction bases unmatched: 3. The CDR3 covers 15 residues. The CDR3 loop reads CASSQVAGGPETQYF. CDR3 DNA: TGCGCCAGCAGCCAAGTAGCGGGGGGGCCGGAGACCCAGTACTTC.

This chain's CDR3 is CASGLAGPGELFF. CDR3 sequence (DNA): TGTGCCAGCGGACTAGCGGGACCCGGGGAGCTGTTTTTT. The rearrangement links TRBV27 to TRBJ2-2; TRBD2 matches at 12 bases. Germline CDR1 MNHEY, CDR2 SMNVEV (reference sequence). The V gene end was trimmed by 8 bases and the J gene end by 6 bases; junction bases not matched to a gene: 1. This CDR3 has 13 residues.

The chain combines TRBV7-9 with TRBJ2-1; 9 bases fit TRBD1. The V segment lost 4 bases and the J segment 4 bases; nucleotides outside the gene matches: 5. The CDR3 contains 15 residues. Germline V gene sequence: CDR1 SEHNR, CDR2 FQNEAQ (reference sequence). The CDR3 spells CASSSGQGFYNEQFF. The CDR3 DNA follows: TGTGCCAGCAGCTCGGGACAGGGCTTTTACAATGAGCAGTTCTTC. Variable domain in full (rest from reference TRBV7-9 and TRBJ2-1): DTGVSQNPRHKITKRGQNVTFRCDPISEHNRLYWYRQTLGQGPEFLTYFQNEAQLEKSRLLSDRFSAERPKGSFSTLEIQRTEQGDSAMYLCASSSGQGFYNEQFFGPGTRLTVL.

V gene TRBV4-1 combines with J gene TRBJ1-2; TRBD1 is a possible D gene (5 bases). This CDR3 is 14 amino acids long. V was clipped by 4 bases and J by 7 bases, with 16 bases between them. The germline gives CDR1 MGHRA, CDR2 YSYEKL. In nucleotides, the CDR3 is TGCGCCAGCAGCCCGGGACCCGGAGGCAGTGGCTACACCTTC. This translates into CASSPGPGGSGYTF.

Turning to this clone: Other nucleotide sequences in the sample specify the same CDR3. The gene calls are TRBV29-1 and TRBJ2-7; TRBD1 matches at 7 bases. V was clipped by 4 bases and J by 0 bases; unmatched bases: 3. This CDR3 is 13 amino acids long. Germline CDR1 and CDR2: SQVTM and ANQGSEA. The CDR3 here is CSVVWDSSYEQYF. CDR3 bases: TGCAGCGTTGTTTGGGACAGCTCCTACGAGCAGTACTTC.

The rearrangement links TRBV18 to TRBJ2-7, with D perhaps TRBD1 (6 bases). Germline-derived CDR1 and CDR2 are KGHSH and LQKENI. The CDR3 runs to 15 residues. The V gene lost 0 bases and the J gene lost 3 bases, with 12 bases spanning the gap. The CDR3 coding sequence is TGTGCCAGCTCACCACCGCAGGGGCCGGGCTACGAGCAGTACTTC. Translation gives CASSPPQGPGYEQYF.

The rearrangement links TRBV11-2 to TRBJ2-1; TRBD2 is a possible D gene (5 bases). The germline V gene has CDR1 SGHAT and CDR2 FQNNGV. Trimming left V 0 bases short and J 8 bases short, with 14 bases between. This CDR3 has 15 residues. CDR3 sequence (DNA): TGTGCCAGCAGCTTAGAGAGGAGGTCTTTGGATGAGCAGTTCTTC. Residues: CASSLERRSLDEQFF.

This clone showed up just a few times. The chain recombines TRBV27 with TRBJ2-1; D gene unclear. The V end was cut by 5 bases, the J end by 2 bases, with 13 bases between. This CDR3 spans 15 amino acids. Germline loops: CDR1 MNHEY, CDR2 SMNVEV (reference sequence). CDR3 in DNA: TGTGCCAGCAGTCCCACACTGGGCCCCTACAATGAGCAGTTCTTC. Protein product: CASSPTLGPYNEQFF.

The J gene is TRBJ2-3, the V gene TRBV5-1; D is undetermined. Trimming left V 2 bases short and J 0 bases short, with 10 bases between. Germline CDR1 and CDR2: SGHRS and YFSETQ. CDR3 length equals 15 residues. CDR3 in DNA: TGCGCCAGCAGCTTCAGTACCCCTAGCACAGATACGCAGTATTTT. It specifies CASSFSTPSTDTQYF.

The chain combines TRBV29-1 with TRBJ2-2, with 12 nucleotides matching TRBD2. CDR3 length: 15 residues. CDR1 and CDR2 from the germline V gene are SQVTM and ANQGSEA. V was pared by 5 bases and J by 5 bases, with 6 bases of the junction left unmatched. The CDR3 DNA reads TGCAGCGTTTCCCAGACTAGCGGGAGTACCGGGGAGCTGTTTTTT. Protein sequence: CSVSQTSGSTGELFF.

The chain carries TRBV7-8 and TRBJ2-3, with D tentatively TRBD2 (6 bases). Germline values: CDR1 SGHVS, CDR2 FQNEAQ. With 4 bases removed from V and 0 bases from J, the gap between germline ends came to 11 bases. This CDR3 contains 15 residues. CDR3 sequence (DNA): TGTGCCAGCAGCTCCGGGACTTCTAGCACAGATACGCAGTATTTT. It specifies CASSSGTSSTDTQYF.

The J gene is TRBJ2-7, the V gene TRBV7-2; TRBD2 matches at 9 bases. V gave up 1 base and J gave up 3 bases; unmatched junction bases: 7. CDR1 is SGHTA, CDR2 FQGNSA, per germline. The CDR3 loop spans 16 amino acids. This CDR3 is CASSLEGLAEHYEQYF. Here the CDR3 DNA reads TGTGCCAGCAGCTTAGAGGGACTAGCAGAGCACTACGAGCAGTACTTC.

The chain links TRBV27 to TRBJ2-7; the D gene is possibly TRBD2 (6 bases). The V gene's germline CDR1 is MNHEY and CDR2 SMNVEV (reference sequence). The CDR3 covers 14 residues. V was trimmed by 3 bases and J by 6 bases, leaving 15 bases between them. The CDR3 reads CASSLGGSPFEQYF. The CDR3 nucleotides are TGTGCCAGCAGTTTGGGGGGAAGCCCTTTCGAGCAGTACTTC.

In its sample, this clone was seen a few times. V gene TRBV30 combines with J gene TRBJ2-1; 10 bases fit TRBD2. The CDR3 loop spans 13 amino acids. Germline CDR1 GTSNPN, CDR2 SVGIG (reference sequence). After removal of 4 bases from V and 6 bases from J, the junction contained 3 bases not matched to a gene. Here the CDR3 reads CAWTSGSGNEQFF. In nucleotides, the CDR3 is TGTGCCTGGACTAGCGGGAGTGGCAATGAGCAGTTCTTC.

The rearrangement uses TRBV7-9 and TRBJ1-2; D uncertain. From germline, CDR1 is SEHNR and CDR2 FQNEAQ (reference sequence). With 1 base removed from V and 4 bases from J, the gap between germline ends came to 4 bases. This CDR3 has 12 residues. CDR3 in amino acids: CASSLGIYGYTF. The CDR3 DNA reads TGTGCCAGCAGCTTAGGAATCTATGGCTACACCTTC.

V and J are TRBV9 and TRBJ1-1; D is perhaps TRBD1 (5 bases). Germline loops: CDR1 SGDLS, CDR2 YYNGEE. Trimming shortened V by 3 bases and J by 1 base, and 10 bases separated the two germline ends. There are 14 residues in the CDR3. The CDR3 loop is CASSGLQGNTEAFF. CDR3 DNA: TGTGCCAGCAGCGGCCTCCAGGGGAACACTGAAGCTTTCTTT. Using reference TRBV9 and TRBJ1-1 for the parts outside the CDR3, the full variable domain is DSGVTQTPKHLITATGQRVTLRCSPRSGDLSVYWYQQSLDQGLQFLIQYYNGEERAKGNILERFSAQQFPDLHSELNLSSLELGDSALYFCASSGLQGNTEAFFGQGTRLTVV.

Only a few counts were recorded for this clone. The rearrangement uses TRBV4-3 and TRBJ2-2; D gene unclear. Trimming shortened V by 0 bases and J by 4 bases, and 6 bases separated the two germline ends. This CDR3 region has 14 residues. Germline V gene data show CDR1 as LGHNA and CDR2 as YSLEER. The CDR3 sequence: CASSQDPSTGELFF. CDR3 nucleotides: TGCGCCAGCAGCCAAGATCCCAGCACCGGGGAGCTGTTTTTT.